This TCR beta chain came from a study of OX40 agonist ivuxolimab in advanced cancers. Overall study: Patients enrolled in dose escalation were diagnosed with hepatocellular carcinoma, melanoma, renal cell or head and neck cancer. Patients were roughly 81% male with ages roughly 20 to 85, mean 60. Notes on the study in general: At 0.1 to 3.0 mg/kg, clonal expansion of CD4+ and CD8+ blood T cells had occurred by week 6.

V dropped 5 bases and J dropped 2; count of bases not matched to a gene: 9. This CDR3 spans 15 amino acids. Germline CDR1 and CDR2: GTSNPN and SVGIG (reference sequence). The repertoire was sequenced with immunoSEQ multiplex PCR; TCRdb's copy has only in-frame clones and lacks some. The profile covers tens of thousands of clones, with 88% appearing a single time and roughly 0.98% taken by the ten largest. On this clone: The antigen remains unidentified.

The rearrangement uses TRBV30 and TRBJ2-7; 10 bases line up with TRBD2. Source: CD4+ or CD8+ T cells sorted from blood, taken in a trial of the OX40 agonist ivuxolimab. The TCR was taken from an adult with an advanced solid tumor such as melanoma, head and neck, liver or kidney cancer. CDR3 in DNA: TGTGCCTGGCGCCCCACTACTAGCGGGGCCTACGAGCAGTACTTC. Encoded protein: CAWRPTTSGAYEQYF.